The present entry profiles one TCR beta chain with its context. Sequencing was performed with immunoSEQ multiplex PCR; in TCRdb, only in-frame clones are kept and a portion is missing. In the table there are approximately 350,000 clones, more than 75% of which are singletons. The data stem from a study of blood T cell repertoires in COVID-19. Trimming removed 3 bases at V and 3 bases at J, with 9 bases between. The CDR3 runs to 13 residues. CDR1 is LNHDA and CDR2 is SQIVND in the germline V gene (reference sequence). This rearrangement joins TRBV19 to TRBJ2-7; a weak D match, TRBD1 (5 bases). The specimen sequenced was PBMCs or T cells enriched from blood (not recorded which). The TCR sequence derives from a woman in her 30s who had recovered from COVID-19. In DNA form, the CDR3 reads TGTGCCAGTAGTATCGGACATAACTACGAGCAGTACTTC. This encodes CASSIGHNYEQYF.